What follows are 8 T cell receptor beta chains derived from one specimen sequenced in a study of beta chain features in type 1 diabetes (dated by TCRdb to 2017 to 2018). The receptor library was made with the immunoSEQ multiplex PCR assay. The entire amount of isolated RNA was reverse transcribed using the High Capacity cDNA Reverse Transcription Kit, so the sequenced TCRB transcripts were expressed ones. In TCRdb, the immuneACCESS table is reduced to in-frame sequences with V and J assigned. These tables do not hold every clone; where another copy was compared, an unresolved V gene accounts for under half, and the others remain unexplained. Here the sample has about 150,000 clones; about 8.1% occur a single time. About 0.6% of the sample is taken by the ten largest. Sequencing input: central memory CD4+ T cells from blood. The receptors derive from a man aged 18 to 29 in good health.

This clone was detected only a few times. The chain links TRBV7-8 to TRBJ1-5, with 9 bases lining up with TRBD1. V was clipped by 1 base and J by 5 bases; unmatched bases: 6. Germline lookup yields CDR1 SGHVS and CDR2 FQNEAQ. The CDR3 has 16 amino acids. The CDR3 is CASSLEYRGRDQPQHF. CDR3 bases: TGTGCCAGCAGCTTAGAGTACAGGGGGCGAGATCAGCCCCAGCATTTT.

The chain employs TRBV6-1 and TRBJ1-1; D is unresolved. Per the germline V gene, CDR1 is MNHNS and CDR2 is SASEGT. The CDR3 has 16 residues. V was trimmed by 4 bases and J by 3 bases, leaving 18 bases between them. The CDR3 DNA sequence: TGTGCCAGCAGTGTCCTAGACGGCTCGCGGGACACTGAAGCTTTCTTT. Translating gives CASSVLDGSRDTEAFF.

This clone was picked up a small number of times. The chain links TRBV7-2 to TRBJ2-3; possible D gene TRBD2, 6 bases. Germline CDR1 SGHTA, CDR2 FQGNSA. This CDR3 region has 15 residues. V gave up 1 base and J gave up 4 bases, with 12 bases separating them. The CDR3, as DNA: TGTGCCAGCAGCTTAGTTTCCGGGGGTGCAGATACGCAGTATTTT. Amino acids: CASSLVSGGADTQYF.

The rearrangement joins TRBV11-2 to TRBJ2-5; TRBD1 is a possible D gene (6 bases). Germline CDR1 and CDR2: SGHAT and FQNNGV. The germline V and J ends were trimmed by 1 base and 0 bases, with 9 bases remaining between them. The CDR3 is 15 residues long. The CDR3 coding sequence is TGTGCCAGCAGCTTAGCCTGGACAGACCAAGAGACCCAGTACTTC. Protein sequence: CASSLAWTDQETQYF.

This clone was observed a few times. The rearrangement uses TRBV21-1 and TRBJ2-1; the listed D gene, TRBD2, was not tested against the DNA. TRBV21-1 is shown as a pseudogene. This CDR3 spans 15 amino acids. The CDR3 loop is CASSRLAGGGYEQFF. The CDR3 coding sequence is TGTGCCAGCAGCCGACTAGCGGGAGGTGGGTATGAGCAGTTCTTC.

In this sample, this clone turned up a few times. A read error may explain this, as a much larger clone is one base away. The J gene is TRBJ2-3, the V gene TRBV7-3, with 9 bases identical to TRBD1. The V segment lost 5 bases and the J segment 3 bases; nucleotides outside the gene matches: 3. This CDR3 spans 14 amino acids. CDR1 and CDR2 from the germline V gene are SGHTA and FQGTGA. The CDR3 protein is CASSKGQGTDTQYF. The CDR3 bases are TGTGCCAGCAGCAAAGGACAGGGGACAGATACGCAGTATTTT.

In this sample, this clone turned up a few times. The chain uses TRBV7-2 and TRBJ2-5; 7 bases are a match to TRBD1. Germline CDR1 and CDR2: SGHTA and FQGNSA. The CDR3 has 15 amino acids. V was pared by 4 bases and J by 5 bases, with 10 bases of the junction left unmatched. The CDR3 sequence: CASSWRQGREETQYF. CDR3 in DNA: TGTGCCAGCAGCTGGAGACAGGGAAGGGAGGAGACCCAGTACTTC.

This clone has only a few counts. The V call is TRBV7-2, the J call TRBJ2-7; 7 nucleotides align to TRBD1. The junction had 8 bases not matched to a gene; V was cut back by 5 bases and J by 1 base. The germline gives CDR1 SGHTA, CDR2 FQGNSA. The CDR3 covers 15 residues. The CDR3 DNA sequence: TGTGCCAGCAGCAGAGACAGGGCGATTTCCTACGAGCAGTACTTC. Its protein product is CASSRDRAISYEQYF.